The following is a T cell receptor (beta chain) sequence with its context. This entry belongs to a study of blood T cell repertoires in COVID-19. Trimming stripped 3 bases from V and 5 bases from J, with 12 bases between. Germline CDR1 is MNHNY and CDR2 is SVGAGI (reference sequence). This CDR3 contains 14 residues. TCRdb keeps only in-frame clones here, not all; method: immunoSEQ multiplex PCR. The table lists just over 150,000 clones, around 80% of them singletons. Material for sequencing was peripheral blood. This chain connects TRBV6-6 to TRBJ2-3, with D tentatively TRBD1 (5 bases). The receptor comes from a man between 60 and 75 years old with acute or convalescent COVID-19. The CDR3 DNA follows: TGTGCCAGCAGTTATCGTGGGGCCGAAGATACGCAGTATTTT. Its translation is CASSYRGAEDTQYF.